One sample yielded the 3 T cell receptor beta chains listed below, sequenced in a study of T-cell reconstitution after alpha-beta-depleted transplantation in children. This sample's TCRbeta library carried unique molecular identifier barcodes. TCRdb ran MiXCR on the PCR reads and lists one entry per CDR3 protein. The repertoire holds about 510,000 distinct CDR3 sequences, approximately 10% seen once, with 14% in the top ten. The specimen was PBMCs, mostly from graft donor cells, collected 180 days after TCRalphabeta/CD19-depleted stem cell transplant. The receptors were gathered from a female patient aged 2-10 years who had a stem cell transplant for aplastic anemia, so the T cells may come from the graft donor.

This chain links TRBV7-9 with TRBJ2-1, with D possibly being TRBD1 or TRBD2 (5 bases each). Per germline, CDR1 SEHNR and CDR2 FQNEAQ (reference sequence). The CDR3 consists of 14 residues. V lost 5 bases to trimming and J lost 5 bases, with 13 bases between them. The CDR3 sequence: CASSREQEHNEQFF. CDR3 bases: TGTGCCAGCAGCCGGGAACAGGAACACAATGAGCAGTTCTTC.

V and J are TRBV24-1 and TRBJ2-1; D may match TRBD1 or TRBD2 (5 bases each). Deletions cut 1 base from V and 5 bases from J, with 11 bases between. Germline loops: CDR1 KGHDR, CDR2 SFDVKD. The CDR3 consists of 15 residues. CDR3 amino acids: CATSDFGRGHNEQFF. The CDR3 DNA reads as TGTGCCACCAGTGATTTCGGACGGGGCCACAATGAGCAGTTCTTC.

V and J are TRBV4-1 and TRBJ2-1; no clear D gene. V lost 3 bases to trimming and J lost 4 bases, with 13 bases between them. CDR1 and CDR2 (germline): MGHRA, YSYEKL. The CDR3 is 15 amino acids. This CDR3 reads CASSHPQVLYNEQFF. For the CDR3, the DNA is TGCGCCAGCAGCCATCCCCAGGTTCTATACAATGAGCAGTTCTTC.